These 25 T cell receptor beta chains share one sample of origin, sequenced in a study of shared clonotypes between healthy human individuals. The method was immunoSEQ multiplex PCR; TCRdb's version includes in-frame clones alone and lacks a portion of them. Of 2 million to 2.5 million clones listed, over 85% are singletons. Sequenced input: naive CD4+ T cells from PBMCs. Subset noted: CD45RA+ positively selected. The source is a young man in good health. Some clones in this sample may be carry-over from other donors' samples.

Comment on this clone: The same CDR3 is also encoded by other DNA sequences in this sample. This chain uses TRBV5-1 with TRBJ2-6, with 7 bases matching TRBD1. CDR1 and CDR2 (germline): SGHRS, YFSETQ. J lost 2 bases, V lost 4 bases, and 3 bases had no gene match. The CDR3 length is 15 residues. DNA for the CDR3: TGCGCCAGCAGCGTGACAGGGACTGGGGCCAACGTCCTGACTTTC. Translation: CASSVTGTGANVLTF.

About this clone: The sample holds other DNA sequences that translate to the same CDR3. The rearrangement uses TRBV7-3 and TRBJ2-5; the match to TRBD2 covers 8 bases. Losses at the gene ends were 2 bases for V and 5 bases for J; bases not matched to a gene: 4. Germline V gene data show CDR1 as SGHTA and CDR2 as FQGTGA. This CDR3 region has 14 residues. The CDR3 DNA is TGTGCCAGCAGCTTAGCGGGGGGCCGGGAGACCCAGTACTTC. It translates to CASSLAGGRETQYF. The full variable domain, with the rest looked up from reference TRBV7-3 and TRBJ2-5, is GAGVSQTPSNKVTEKGKYVELRCDPISGHTALYWYRQSLGQGPEFLIYFQGTGAADDSGLPNDRFFAVRPEGSVSTLKIQRTERGDSAVYLCASSLAGGRETQYFGPGTRLLVL.

This CDR3 reads CASSEGRRTGELFF. The CDR3 DNA is TGTGCCAGCAGTGAAGGCAGACGGACCGGGGAGCTGTTTTTT. The chain combines TRBV6-4 with TRBJ2-2; D gene ambiguous. The CDR3 has 14 amino acids. The ends were cut back, 3 bases at V and 5 bases at J, with 10 bases in the middle. Germline values: CDR1 MRHNA, CDR2 SNTAGT.

The V gene is TRBV7-8, the J gene TRBJ2-3; either TRBD1 or TRBD2 may fit D (5 bases each). This CDR3 comprises 14 residues. Trimming stripped 3 bases from V and 4 bases from J, with 11 bases between. Germline CDR1 and CDR2: SGHVS and FQNEAQ. The CDR3 spells CASSFGTSSDTQYF. The DNA for the CDR3 is TGTGCCAGCAGCTTCGGGACCTCGTCAGATACGCAGTATTTT. The whole variable domain, remainder taken from reference TRBV7-8 and TRBJ2-3, is GAGVSQSPRYKVAKRGQDVALRCDPISGHVSLFWYQQALGQGPEFLTYFQNEAQLDKSGLPSDRFFAERPEGSVSTLKIQRTQQEDSAVYLCASSFGTSSDTQYFGPGTRLTVL.

The V gene is TRBV10-2, the J gene TRBJ1-5; D unclear. Germline V lookup: CDR1 WSHSY, CDR2 SAAADI. V dropped 1 base and J dropped 6 bases, with 10 bases sitting between them. The CDR3 is made up of 14 amino acids. Here the CDR3 reads CASSELSTGQPQHF. The CDR3 DNA reads TGCGCCAGCAGTGAGTTGTCTACGGGTCAGCCCCAGCATTTT.

The V and J genes are TRBV6-5 and TRBJ2-2; D gene ambiguous. There are 13 residues in the CDR3. Trimming took off 0 bases at V and 7 bases at J, with 6 bases between the two ends. CDR1 and CDR2 from the germline V gene are MNHEY and SVGAGI. The CDR3 sequence is CASSYSRSGELFF. As DNA, the CDR3 is TGTGCCAGCAGTTACTCACGCAGCGGGGAGCTGTTTTTT.

Points on this clone: Additional DNA sequences in this sample encode the identical CDR3. The V call is TRBV28, the J call TRBJ1-5, with no clear D. V was cut by 2 bases and J by 2 bases, with 1 base left in between. The CDR3 is made up of 12 amino acids. CDR1 MDHEN and CDR2 SYDVKM come from the germline V gene. The CDR3 loop reads CASSLGNQPQHF. The CDR3 bases are TGTGCCAGCAGTTTAGGCAATCAGCCCCAGCATTTT.

V is TRBV11-2 and J is TRBJ2-1; D gene unclear. The CDR3 runs to 15 residues. V was pared by 2 bases and J by 4 bases, with 12 bases between. Looked up from germline, CDR1 is SGHAT and CDR2 is FQNNGV. The CDR3, as DNA: TGTGCCAGCAGCTTAATTTATCCGGAATACAATGAGCAGTTCTTC. Translating gives CASSLIYPEYNEQFF.

This CDR3 reads CAWSGLAVLYEQYF. The CDR3 DNA reads TGTGCCTGGAGCGGACTAGCGGTTCTCTACGAGCAGTACTTC. The chain uses TRBV30 and TRBJ2-7, with 10 positions matching TRBD2. Germline values: CDR1 GTSNPN, CDR2 SVGIG (reference sequence). The CDR3 covers 14 residues. The V segment lost 3 bases and the J segment 3 bases; nucleotides outside the gene matches: 5.

V is TRBV7-3 and J is TRBJ2-3; D remains ambiguous. The germline V gene encodes CDR1 SGHTA and CDR2 FQGTGA. The CDR3 has 14 residues. Between the trimmed V and J ends, which lost 3 bases and 1 base, there was a span of 8 bases. As DNA, the CDR3 is TGTGCCAGCAGCTTCAAGGGCGGCACAGATACGCAGTATTTT. It encodes CASSFKGGTDTQYF.

This chain links TRBV28 with TRBJ2-7; 12 bases align to TRBD2. CDR3 length: 19 residues. Trimming took 4 bases from V and 2 from J; bases not matched to a gene: 15. Per the germline V gene, CDR1 is MDHEN and CDR2 is SYDVKM. The CDR3 sequence: CASSSYGLAGRLLPYEQYF. In DNA form, the CDR3 reads TGTGCCAGCAGTTCGTATGGACTAGCGGGACGACTATTACCCTACGAGCAGTACTTC.

This clone was seen just once. The chain recombines TRBV2 with TRBJ2-6; D gene unclear. This CDR3 is built from 18 residues. V lost 3 bases to trimming and J lost 0 bases, with 15 bases between them. The germline CDR1 and CDR2 sequences are SNHLY and FYNNEI. Here the CDR3 reads CASSELKIDFSGANVLTF. The CDR3 coding sequence is TGTGCCAGCAGTGAGCTAAAGATTGATTTCTCTGGGGCCAACGTCCTGACTTTC.

This chain connects TRBV28 to TRBJ1-3, with a possible D match to TRBD1 (6 bases). The V gene's germline CDR1 is MDHEN and CDR2 SYDVKM. The CDR3 is 15 amino acids. V lost 7 bases to trimming and J lost 4 bases, with 17 bases between them. The CDR3 protein is CASTGGRGSGNTIYF. As DNA, the CDR3 is TGTGCCAGCACGGGAGGCAGGGGCTCCGGAAACACCATATATTTT. The entire variable domain, with the rest obtained from reference TRBV28 and TRBJ1-3, is as follows: DVKVTQSSRYLVKRTGEKVFLECVQDMDHENMFWYRQDPGLGLRLIYFSYDVKMKEKGDIPEGYSVSREKKERFSLILESASTNQTSMYLCASTGGRGSGNTIYFGEGSWLTVV.

A single count supports this clone. The sample has other DNA sequences that encode this CDR3 too. The J gene is TRBJ1-3, the V gene TRBV6-5; D gene uncertain. The CDR3 contains 14 residues. CDR1 is MNHEY, CDR2 SVGAGI, per germline. Trimming shortened V by 3 bases and J by 0 bases, and 6 bases separated the two germline ends. The CDR3 DNA follows: TGTGCCAGCAGTTATGCATACTCTGGAAACACCATATATTTT. It yields the protein CASSYAYSGNTIYF.

About this clone: Other DNA sequences in the same sample also yield this CDR3. J is TRBJ1-5 and V is TRBV7-8; 8 bases fit TRBD1. Trimming at V came to 5 bases and at J to 0 bases, leaving 3 bases not matched to a gene. Germline V lookup: CDR1 SGHVS, CDR2 FQNEAQ. The CDR3 is made up of 15 amino acids. The chain's CDR3 is CASSLGQGSNQPQHF. CDR3 nucleotide sequence: TGTGCCAGCAGCCTCGGACAGGGTAGCAATCAGCCCCAGCATTTT.

CDR3 loop: CASNSNEDEQYF. The CDR3 DNA reads TGTGCCAGCAACTCCAACGAGGACGAGCAGTACTTC. This chain connects TRBV11-2 to TRBJ2-7; no reliable D call. Germline lookup yields CDR1 SGHAT and CDR2 FQNNGV. The V and J ends lost 7 bases and 5 bases respectively, with 12 bases between them. The CDR3 extends over 12 amino acids.

The gene calls are TRBV6-5 and TRBJ1-1; D perhaps matches TRBD1 (5 bases). This CDR3 region has 15 residues. Trimming removed 1 base from V and 1 base from J, with 10 bases in between. Germline CDR1 MNHEY, CDR2 SVGAGI. Written as DNA, the CDR3 is TGTGCCAGCAGTTACTTGGGGGTGGAGAACACTGAAGCTTTCTTT. It is translated as CASSYLGVENTEAFF.

The chain couples TRBV19 to TRBJ2-3; 7 bases agree with TRBD1. The length of the CDR3 is 15 residues. Germline V gene data show CDR1 as LNHDA and CDR2 as SQIVND (reference sequence). V lost 3 bases to trimming and J lost 1 base; unmatched junction nucleotides: 4. The CDR3, as DNA: TGTGCCAGTAGTATGTCTGGACAGGGCACAGATACGCAGTATTTT. As protein: CASSMSGQGTDTQYF.

The V gene is TRBV30, the J gene TRBJ1-2; a possible D gene is TRBD1 (5 bases). Trimming took off 3 bases at V and 5 bases at J, with 19 bases between the two ends. CDR1 and CDR2 (germline): GTSNPN, SVGIG (reference sequence). The CDR3 extends over 15 amino acids. CDR3 nucleotides: TGTGCCTGGAGCGAAGGTGGCAGGGCGGTTTATGGCTACACCTTC. Residues: CAWSEGGRAVYGYTF.

As concerns this clone: The same CDR3 arises from other DNA sequences in this sample as well. The chain is built from TRBV6-1 and TRBJ2-7; D is undetermined. CDR1 and CDR2 (germline): MNHNS, SASEGT. Trimming pared 6 bases from V and 2 bases from J, leaving 5 bases between. The CDR3 sequence is 11 residues long. CDR3 in amino acids: CASRGAYEQYF. In DNA, the CDR3 is TGTGCCAGCAGAGGCGCCTACGAGCAGTACTTC.

The rearrangement links TRBV6-1 to TRBJ2-4; D is perhaps TRBD1 or TRBD2 (5 bases each). Trimming cost V 7 bases and J 3 bases, with 10 bases left between them. The CDR3 contains 13 residues. Germline V gene lookup returns CDR1 MNHNS and CDR2 SASEGT. The CDR3 DNA follows: TGTGCCAGCAATAGCGACAGCAAAAACATTCAGTACTTC. It yields the protein CASNSDSKNIQYF.

The chain carries TRBV18 and TRBJ2-7; D gene uncertain. The V gene lost 3 bases and the J gene lost 5 bases, with 14 bases spanning the gap. The CDR3 has 14 amino acids. The V gene's germline CDR1 is KGHSH and CDR2 LQKENI. CDR3 nucleotide sequence: TGTGCCAGCTCACCGTTAGCTACTACGCACGAGCAGTACTTC. It translates to CASSPLATTHEQYF.

The chain has TRBV7-9 and TRBJ1-5, with D uncertain. CDR1 SEHNR and CDR2 FQNEAQ come from the germline V gene (reference sequence). Trimming pared 3 bases from V and 3 bases from J, leaving 9 bases between. The CDR3 extends over 14 amino acids. The CDR3 here is CASSFGQDNQPQHF. As DNA, the CDR3 is TGTGCCAGCAGCTTTGGGCAGGACAATCAGCCCCAGCATTTT.

As to this clone: The same CDR3 is also encoded by other DNA sequences in this sample. This chain connects TRBV5-1 to TRBJ2-7; weak D call: TRBD1 (5 bases). V shed 4 bases and J shed 1 base, with 9 bases lying between them. Germline V gene sequence: CDR1 SGHRS, CDR2 YFSETQ. CDR3 length equals 13 residues. CDR3 protein: CASSPGPSYEQYF. The CDR3 DNA reads as TGCGCCAGCAGCCCAGGGCCTTCCTACGAGCAGTACTTC.

This rearrangement joins TRBV27 to TRBJ1-1; weak D call: TRBD1 (6 bases). CDR1 is MNHEY, CDR2 SMNVEV, per germline (reference sequence). The V and J ends lost 3 bases and 1 base respectively, with 21 bases between them. There are 18 residues in the CDR3. CDR3 nucleotide sequence: TGTGCCAGCAGTTTTGTAGGGTTGGGCAGGGGAGCGAACACTGAAGCTTTCTTT. Its protein is CASSFVGLGRGANTEAFF.